This T cell receptor (beta chain) was captured by sequencing in a study of cytomegalovirus exposure and HLA in healthy donors. PCR used 60 Vbeta primers and 13 Jbeta primers. Clones were sequenced by immunoSEQ multiplex PCR, and TCRdb holds only the in-frame ones, with some missing. Among 200,000 to 250,000 clones listed, roughly 80% were seen once. The V and J ends lost 0 bases and 4 bases respectively, with 12 bases between them. Germline CDR1 reads MNHEY; CDR2 reads SVGAGI. The CDR3 length is 15 residues. V usage is TRBV6-5 and J usage is TRBJ2-5, with a weak D call TRBD1 (7 bases). This sequence was found in a woman aged 40 to 50 in good health and CMV-seropositive. The sequenced sample was PBMCs. The CDR3 DNA is TGTGCCAGCAGTTACTCCACAGGGGAGGCAGAGACCCAGTACTTC. This gives the protein CASSYSTGEAETQYF.